The subject of this entry is one TCR beta chain. The sample is drawn from a study of blood T cell repertoires in COVID-19. Study information: Spain, Italy and the United States supplied samples that represented acute and convalescent COVID-19. The cDNA or gDNA used as material had been derived from T cells, B-cell-depleted T cells, or PBMCs.

In the source study's methods: By means of reference gene primer amplification, nucleated cell counts were estimated. Some clones are missing from TCRdb's copy, which holds only in-frame ones; the method was immunoSEQ multiplex PCR. For V, J and clone size, that table is used; D and trimming come from the DNA. The profile shows under 250,000 clones, 65% to 90% of them singletons. Looked up from germline, CDR1 is LNHDA and CDR2 is SQIVND (reference sequence). Between the trimmed V and J ends, which lost 5 bases and 4 bases, there was a span of 12 bases. The CDR3 runs 14 residues. Participant-reported clinical history was the basis for cohort assignment.

The chain recombines TRBV19 with TRBJ1-5; D perhaps matches TRBD1 (5 bases). The source material was PBMCs or T cells enriched from blood (not recorded which). The clonotype was recovered from a woman aged 45 to 65 with acute COVID-19. CDR3 in amino acids: CASSPLAGNQPQHF. Here the CDR3 DNA reads TGTGCCAGTAGTCCCCTGGCAGGGAATCAGCCCCAGCATTTT.